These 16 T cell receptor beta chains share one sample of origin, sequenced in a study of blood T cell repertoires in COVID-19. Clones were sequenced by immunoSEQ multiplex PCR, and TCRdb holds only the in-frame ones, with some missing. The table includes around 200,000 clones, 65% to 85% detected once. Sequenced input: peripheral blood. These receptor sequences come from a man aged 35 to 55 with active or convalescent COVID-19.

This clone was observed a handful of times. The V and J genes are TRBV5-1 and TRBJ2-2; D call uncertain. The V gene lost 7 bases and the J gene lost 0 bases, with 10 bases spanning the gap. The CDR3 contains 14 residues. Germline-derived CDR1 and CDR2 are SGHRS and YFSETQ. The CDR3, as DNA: TGCGCCAGCTTAGGAGCCCCGAACACCGGGGAGCTGTTTTTT. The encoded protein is CASLGAPNTGELFF.

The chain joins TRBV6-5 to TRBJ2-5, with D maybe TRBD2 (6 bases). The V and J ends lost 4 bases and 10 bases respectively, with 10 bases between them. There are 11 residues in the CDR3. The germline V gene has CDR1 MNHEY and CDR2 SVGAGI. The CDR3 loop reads CASSFGGGQYF. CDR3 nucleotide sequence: TGTGCCAGCAGTTTTGGGGGAGGCCAGTACTTC.

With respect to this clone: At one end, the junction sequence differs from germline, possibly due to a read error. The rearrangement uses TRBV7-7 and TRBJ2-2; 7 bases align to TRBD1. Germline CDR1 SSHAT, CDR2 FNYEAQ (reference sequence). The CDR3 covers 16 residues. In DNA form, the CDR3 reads TGTGCTAGCAGCCCAGGGGCAGGGGGTTACACCGGGGAGCTGTTTTTT. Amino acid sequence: CASSPGAGGYTGELFF.

The CDR3 nucleotides read TGTGCCAGCAGCCCCACAGTAGCGGGAGCTCCCTACGAGCAGTACTTC. It translates to CASSPTVAGAPYEQYF. This rearrangement joins TRBV3-1 (or the pseudogene TRBV3-2) to TRBJ2-7, with 9 bases matching TRBD2. V lost 4 bases and J lost 2; bases outside the gene matches: 9. The CDR3 totals 16 residues. Germline lookup yields CDR1 LGHDT and CDR2 YNNKEL (reference sequence).

CDR3 residues: CAWSVLEMNTEAFF. In nucleotides, the CDR3 is TGTGCCTGGAGTGTACTAGAGATGAACACTGAAGCTTTCTTT. This sequence joins TRBV30 and TRBJ1-1; D call uncertain. The CDR3 loop spans 14 amino acids. The germline V gene has CDR1 GTSNPN and CDR2 SVGIG (reference sequence). The V end lost 0 bases, the J end lost 0 bases, and 8 bases lay between the germline ends.

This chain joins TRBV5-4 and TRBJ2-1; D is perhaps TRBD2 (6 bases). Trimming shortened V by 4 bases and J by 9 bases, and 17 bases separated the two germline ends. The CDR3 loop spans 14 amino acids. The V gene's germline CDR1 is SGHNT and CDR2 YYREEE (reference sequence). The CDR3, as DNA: TGTGCCAGCAGCCCGGCGGGGCTAAACCCTGAGCAGTTCTTC. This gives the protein CASSPAGLNPEQFF.

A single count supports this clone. The CDR3 nucleotides are TGTGCCAGCAGTCCTAGGGGACAGGGATTATATGGCTACACCTTC. Its translation is CASSPRGQGLYGYTF. The gene calls are TRBV28 and TRBJ1-2; TRBD1 matches 9 bases. V dropped 5 bases and J dropped 5; count of bases not matched to a gene: 9. The length of the CDR3 is 15 residues. Germline CDR1 reads MDHEN; CDR2 reads SYDVKM.

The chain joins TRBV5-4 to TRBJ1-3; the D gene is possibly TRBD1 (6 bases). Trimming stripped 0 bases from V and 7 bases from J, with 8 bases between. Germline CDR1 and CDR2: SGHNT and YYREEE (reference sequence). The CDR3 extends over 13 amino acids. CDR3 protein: CASSLETGNTIYF. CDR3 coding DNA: TGTGCCAGCAGCTTGGAAACAGGGAACACCATATATTTT.

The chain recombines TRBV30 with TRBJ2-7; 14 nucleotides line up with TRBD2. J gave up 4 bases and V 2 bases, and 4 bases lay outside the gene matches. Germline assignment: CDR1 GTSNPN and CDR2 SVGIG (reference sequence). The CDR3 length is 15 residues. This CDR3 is CAWSPRTSGRYEQYF. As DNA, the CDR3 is TGTGCCTGGAGTCCTAGGACTAGCGGGAGGTACGAGCAGTACTTC.

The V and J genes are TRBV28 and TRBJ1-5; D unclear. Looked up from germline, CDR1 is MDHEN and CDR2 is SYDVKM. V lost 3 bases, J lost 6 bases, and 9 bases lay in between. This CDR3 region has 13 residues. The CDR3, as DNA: TGTGCCAGCAGTTTTAGTTTTAGTCAGCCCCAGCATTTT. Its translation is CASSFSFSQPQHF. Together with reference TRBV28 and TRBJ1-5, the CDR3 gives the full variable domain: DVKVTQSSRYLVKRTGEKVFLECVQDMDHENMFWYRQDPGLGLRLIYFSYDVKMKEKGDIPEGYSVSREKKERFSLILESASTNQTSMYLCASSFSFSQPQHFGDGTRLSIL.

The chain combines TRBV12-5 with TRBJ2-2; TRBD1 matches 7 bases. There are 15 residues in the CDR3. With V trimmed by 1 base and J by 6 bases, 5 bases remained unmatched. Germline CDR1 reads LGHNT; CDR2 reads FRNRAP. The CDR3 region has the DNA TGTGCTAGTGGTTTGGGACAGGGCTTACCCGGGGAGCTGTTTTTT. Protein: CASGLGQGLPGELFF.

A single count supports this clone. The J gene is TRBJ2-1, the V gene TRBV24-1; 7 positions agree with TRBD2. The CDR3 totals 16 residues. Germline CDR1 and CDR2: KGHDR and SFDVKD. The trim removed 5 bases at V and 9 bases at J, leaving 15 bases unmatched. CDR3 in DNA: TGTGCCACCAGTGGTCCTAGCGGACGACAGCGGAGTGAGCAGTTCTTC. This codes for CATSGPSGRQRSEQFF.

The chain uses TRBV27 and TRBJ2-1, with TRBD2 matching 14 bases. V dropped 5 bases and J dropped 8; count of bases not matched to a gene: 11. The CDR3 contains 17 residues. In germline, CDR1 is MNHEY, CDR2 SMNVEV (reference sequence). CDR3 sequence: CASSGPRLAGGPYEQFF. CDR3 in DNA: TGTGCCAGCAGTGGCCCCCGACTAGCGGGGGGGCCCTATGAGCAGTTCTTC.

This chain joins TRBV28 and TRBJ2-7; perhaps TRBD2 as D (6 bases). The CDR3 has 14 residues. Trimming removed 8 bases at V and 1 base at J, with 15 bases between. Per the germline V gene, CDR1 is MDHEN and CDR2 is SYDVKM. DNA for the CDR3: TGTGCCAGCCGCTCTGGCGGGATTTCCTACGAGCAGTACTTC. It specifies CASRSGGISYEQYF. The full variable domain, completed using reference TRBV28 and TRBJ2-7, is DVKVTQSSRYLVKRTGEKVFLECVQDMDHENMFWYRQDPGLGLRLIYFSYDVKMKEKGDIPEGYSVSREKKERFSLILESASTNQTSMYLCASRSGGISYEQYFGPGTRLTVT.

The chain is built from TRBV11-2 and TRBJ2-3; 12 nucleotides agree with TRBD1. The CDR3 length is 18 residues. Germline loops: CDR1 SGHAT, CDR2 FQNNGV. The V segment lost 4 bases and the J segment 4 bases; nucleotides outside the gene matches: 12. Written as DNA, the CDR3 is TGTGCCAGCAGCTCAAACCAACTGGGACAGGGGGCGTCAGATACGCAGTATTTT. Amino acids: CASSSNQLGQGASDTQYF. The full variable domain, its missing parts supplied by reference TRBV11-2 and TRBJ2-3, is EAGVAQSPRYKIIEKRQSVAFWCNPISGHATLYWYQQILGQGPKLLIQFQNNGVVDDSQLPKDRFSAERLKGVDSTLKIQPAKLEDSAVYLCASSSNQLGQGASDTQYFGPGTRLTVL.

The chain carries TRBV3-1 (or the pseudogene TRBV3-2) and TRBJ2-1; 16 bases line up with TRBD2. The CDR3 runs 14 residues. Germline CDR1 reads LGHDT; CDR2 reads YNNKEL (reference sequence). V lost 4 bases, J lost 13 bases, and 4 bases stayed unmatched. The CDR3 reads CASSPGTSGRAQFF. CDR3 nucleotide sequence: TGTGCCAGCAGCCCGGGGACTAGCGGGAGGGCACAGTTCTTC.